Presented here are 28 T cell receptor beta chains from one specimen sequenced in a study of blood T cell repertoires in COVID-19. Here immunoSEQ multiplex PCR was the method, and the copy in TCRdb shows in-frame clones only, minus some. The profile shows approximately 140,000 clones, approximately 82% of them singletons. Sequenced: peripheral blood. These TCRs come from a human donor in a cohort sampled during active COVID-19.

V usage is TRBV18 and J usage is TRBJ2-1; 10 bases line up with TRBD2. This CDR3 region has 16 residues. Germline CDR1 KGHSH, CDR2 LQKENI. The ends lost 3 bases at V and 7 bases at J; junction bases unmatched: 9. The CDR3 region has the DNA TGTGCCAGCTCACCGAATCTAGCGGGAGACGGTAATGAGCAGTTCTTC. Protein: CASSPNLAGDGNEQFF. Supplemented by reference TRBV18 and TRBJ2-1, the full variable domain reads NAGVMQNPRHLVRRRGQEARLRCSPMKGHSHVYWYRQLPEEGLKFMVYLQKENIIDESGMPKERFSAEFPKEGPSILRIQQVVRGDSAAYFCASSPNLAGDGNEQFFGPGTRLTVL.

The CDR3 protein is CSARRDYEQYF. As DNA, the CDR3 is TGCAGTGCTAGGAGAGACTACGAGCAGTACTTC. V gene TRBV20-1 combines with J gene TRBJ2-7; no clear D. CDR1 and CDR2 (germline): DFQATT, SNEGSKA (reference sequence). The CDR3 is made up of 11 amino acids. V was shortened by 3 bases and J by 3 bases, with 6 bases between the two germline ends.

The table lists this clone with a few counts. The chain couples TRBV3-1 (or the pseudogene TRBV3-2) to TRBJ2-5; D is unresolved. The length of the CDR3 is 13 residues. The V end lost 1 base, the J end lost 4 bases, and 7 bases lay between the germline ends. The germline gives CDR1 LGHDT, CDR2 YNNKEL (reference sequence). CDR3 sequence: CASSQGTVETQYF. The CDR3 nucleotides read TGTGCCAGCAGCCAAGGAACAGTAGAGACCCAGTACTTC.

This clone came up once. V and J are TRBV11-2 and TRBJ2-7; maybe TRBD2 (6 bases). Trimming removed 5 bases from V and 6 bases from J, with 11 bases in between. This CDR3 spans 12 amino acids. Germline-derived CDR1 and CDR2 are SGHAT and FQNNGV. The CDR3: CASSGGLSEQYF. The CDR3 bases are TGTGCCAGCAGCGGGGGACTGTCCGAGCAGTACTTC.

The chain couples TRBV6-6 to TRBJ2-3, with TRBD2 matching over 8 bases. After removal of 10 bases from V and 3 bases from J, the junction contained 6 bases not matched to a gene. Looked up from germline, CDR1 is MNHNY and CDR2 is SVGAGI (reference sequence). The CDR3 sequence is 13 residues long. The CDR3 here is CATGGGLTDTQYF. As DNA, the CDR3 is TGTGCCACCGGGGGGGGCCTGACAGATACGCAGTATTTT.

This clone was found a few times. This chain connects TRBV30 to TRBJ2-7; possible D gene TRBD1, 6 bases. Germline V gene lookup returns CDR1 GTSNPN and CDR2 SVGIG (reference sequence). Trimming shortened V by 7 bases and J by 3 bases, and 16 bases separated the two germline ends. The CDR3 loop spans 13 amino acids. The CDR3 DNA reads TGTGCCTTTAACCCAGGGGTCAGCTACGAGCAGTACTTC. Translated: CAFNPGVSYEQYF.

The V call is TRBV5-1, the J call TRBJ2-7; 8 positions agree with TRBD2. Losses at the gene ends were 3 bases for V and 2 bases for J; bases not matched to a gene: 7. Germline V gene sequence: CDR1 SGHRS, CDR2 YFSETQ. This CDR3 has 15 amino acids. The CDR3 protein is CASSSVTSGTYEQYF. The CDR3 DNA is TGCGCCAGCAGCTCCGTCACTAGCGGCACCTACGAGCAGTACTTC.

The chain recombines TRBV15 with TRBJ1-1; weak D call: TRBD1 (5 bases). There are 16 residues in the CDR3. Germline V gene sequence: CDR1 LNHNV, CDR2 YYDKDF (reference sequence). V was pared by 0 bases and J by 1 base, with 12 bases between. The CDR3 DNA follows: TGTGCCACCAGCAGAGATATGACAGCCTCGAACACTGAAGCTTTCTTT. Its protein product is CATSRDMTASNTEAFF. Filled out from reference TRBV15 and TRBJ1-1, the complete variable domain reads DAMVIQNPRYQVTQFGKPVTLSCSQTLNHNVMYWYQQKSSQAPKLLFHYYDKDFNNEADTPDNFQSRRPNTSFCFLDIRSPGLGDTAMYLCATSRDMTASNTEAFFGQGTRLTVV.

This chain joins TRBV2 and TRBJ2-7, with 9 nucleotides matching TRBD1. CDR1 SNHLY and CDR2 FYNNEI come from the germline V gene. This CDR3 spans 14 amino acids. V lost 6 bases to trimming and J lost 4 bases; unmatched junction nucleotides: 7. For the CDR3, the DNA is TGTGCCAGCAGACACCGGACAGGGGAATACGAGCAGTACTTC. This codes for CASRHRTGEYEQYF.

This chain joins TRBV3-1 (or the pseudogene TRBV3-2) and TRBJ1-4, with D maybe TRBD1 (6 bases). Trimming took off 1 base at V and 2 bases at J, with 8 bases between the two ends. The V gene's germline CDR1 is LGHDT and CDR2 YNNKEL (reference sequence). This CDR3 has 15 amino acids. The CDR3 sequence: CASSQGRGTNEKLFF. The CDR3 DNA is TGTGCCAGCAGCCAAGGAAGGGGGACTAATGAAAAACTGTTTTTT.

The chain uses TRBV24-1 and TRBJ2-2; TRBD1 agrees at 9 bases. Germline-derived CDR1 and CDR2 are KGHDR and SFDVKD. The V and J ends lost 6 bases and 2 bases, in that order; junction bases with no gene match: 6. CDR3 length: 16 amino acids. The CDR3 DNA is TGTGCCACCAGTTCCCCGGGACAGGGAAACACCGGGGAGCTGTTTTTT. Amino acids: CATSSPGQGNTGELFF.

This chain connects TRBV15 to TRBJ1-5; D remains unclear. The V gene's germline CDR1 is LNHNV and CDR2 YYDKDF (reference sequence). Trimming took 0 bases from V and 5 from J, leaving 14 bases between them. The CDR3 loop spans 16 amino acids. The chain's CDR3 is CATSRDNREYHQPQHF. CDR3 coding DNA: TGTGCCACCAGCAGAGACAATAGGGAGTATCATCAGCCCCAGCATTTT. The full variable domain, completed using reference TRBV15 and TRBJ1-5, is DAMVIQNPRYQVTQFGKPVTLSCSQTLNHNVMYWYQQKSSQAPKLLFHYYDKDFNNEADTPDNFQSRRPNTSFCFLDIRSPGLGDTAMYLCATSRDNREYHQPQHFGDGTRLSIL.

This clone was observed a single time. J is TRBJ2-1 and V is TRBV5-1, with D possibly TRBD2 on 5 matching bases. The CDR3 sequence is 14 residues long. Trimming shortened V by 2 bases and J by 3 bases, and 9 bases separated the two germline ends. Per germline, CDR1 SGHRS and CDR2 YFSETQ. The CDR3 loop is CASSFQEDYNEQFF. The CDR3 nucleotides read TGCGCCAGCAGCTTTCAGGAGGACTACAATGAGCAGTTCTTC.

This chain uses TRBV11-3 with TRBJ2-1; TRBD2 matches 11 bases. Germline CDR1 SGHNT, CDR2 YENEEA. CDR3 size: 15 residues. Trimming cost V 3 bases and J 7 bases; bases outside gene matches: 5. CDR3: CASSLIAGGGNEQFF. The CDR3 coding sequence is TGTGCCAGCAGCTTGATAGCGGGAGGGGGGAATGAGCAGTTCTTC.

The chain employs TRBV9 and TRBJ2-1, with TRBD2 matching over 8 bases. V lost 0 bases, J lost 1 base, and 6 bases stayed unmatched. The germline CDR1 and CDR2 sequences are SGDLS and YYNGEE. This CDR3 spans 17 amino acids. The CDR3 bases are TGTGCCAGCAGCGTAGAGCCGGGAGGGCCTTCCTACAATGAGCAGTTCTTC. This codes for CASSVEPGGPSYNEQFF.

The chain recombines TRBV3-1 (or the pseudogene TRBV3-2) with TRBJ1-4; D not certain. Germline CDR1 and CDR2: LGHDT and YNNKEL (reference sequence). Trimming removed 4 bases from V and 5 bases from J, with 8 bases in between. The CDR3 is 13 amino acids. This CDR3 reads CASSPPPNEKLFF. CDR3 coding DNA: TGTGCCAGCAGCCCCCCCCCGAATGAAAAACTGTTTTTT.

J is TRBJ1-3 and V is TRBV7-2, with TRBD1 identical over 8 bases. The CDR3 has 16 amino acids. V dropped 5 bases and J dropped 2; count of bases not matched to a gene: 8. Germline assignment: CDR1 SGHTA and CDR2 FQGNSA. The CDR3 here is CASSPGTGGPGNTIYF. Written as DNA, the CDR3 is TGTGCCAGCAGCCCCGGGACAGGAGGCCCTGGAAACACCATATATTTT. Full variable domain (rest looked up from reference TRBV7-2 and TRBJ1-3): GAGVSQSPSNKVTEKGKDVELRCDPISGHTALYWYRQSLGQGLEFLIYFQGNSAPDKSGLPSDRFSAERTGGSVSTLTIQRTQQEDSAVYLCASSPGTGGPGNTIYFGEGSWLTVV.

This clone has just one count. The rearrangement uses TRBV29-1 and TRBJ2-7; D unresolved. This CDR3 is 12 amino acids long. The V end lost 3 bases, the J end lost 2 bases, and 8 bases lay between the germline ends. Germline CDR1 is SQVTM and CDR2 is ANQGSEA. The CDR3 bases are TGCAGCGTTGAGGGCCTAACCTACGAGCAGTACTTC. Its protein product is CSVEGLTYEQYF.

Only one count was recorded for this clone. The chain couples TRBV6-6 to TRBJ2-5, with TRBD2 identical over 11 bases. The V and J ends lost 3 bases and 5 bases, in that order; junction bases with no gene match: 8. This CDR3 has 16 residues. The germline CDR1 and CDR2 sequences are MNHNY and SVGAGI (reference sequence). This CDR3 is CASSYSTSGSWETQYF. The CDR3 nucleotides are TGTGCCAGCAGTTATAGTACTAGCGGGAGTTGGGAGACCCAGTACTTC.

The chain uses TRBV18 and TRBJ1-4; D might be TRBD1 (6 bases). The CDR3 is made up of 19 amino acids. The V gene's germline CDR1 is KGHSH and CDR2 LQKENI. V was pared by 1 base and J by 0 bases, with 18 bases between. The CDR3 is CASSPQGTPFLATNEKLFF. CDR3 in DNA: TGTGCCAGCTCACCACAGGGGACACCCTTCCTGGCAACTAATGAAAAACTGTTTTTT.

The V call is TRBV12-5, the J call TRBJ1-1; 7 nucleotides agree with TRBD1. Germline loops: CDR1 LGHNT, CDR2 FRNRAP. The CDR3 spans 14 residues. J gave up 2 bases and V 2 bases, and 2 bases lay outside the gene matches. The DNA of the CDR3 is TGTGCTAGTGGTTTGACAGGGGTTAACACTGAAGCTTTCTTT. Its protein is CASGLTGVNTEAFF.

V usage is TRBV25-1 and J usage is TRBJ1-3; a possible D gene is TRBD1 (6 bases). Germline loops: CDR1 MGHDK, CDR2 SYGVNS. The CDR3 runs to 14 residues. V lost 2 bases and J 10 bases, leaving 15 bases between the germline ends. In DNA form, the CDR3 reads TGTGCCAGCAGTGAAAGGGGGACCCCCACAACCATATATTTT. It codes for CASSERGTPTTIYF.

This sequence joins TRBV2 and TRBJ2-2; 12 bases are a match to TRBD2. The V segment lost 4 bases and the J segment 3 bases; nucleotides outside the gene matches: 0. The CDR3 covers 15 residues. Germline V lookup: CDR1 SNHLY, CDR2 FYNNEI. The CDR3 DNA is TGTGCCAGCAGTGGGACTAGCGGGGACACCGGGGAGCTGTTTTTT. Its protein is CASSGTSGDTGELFF.

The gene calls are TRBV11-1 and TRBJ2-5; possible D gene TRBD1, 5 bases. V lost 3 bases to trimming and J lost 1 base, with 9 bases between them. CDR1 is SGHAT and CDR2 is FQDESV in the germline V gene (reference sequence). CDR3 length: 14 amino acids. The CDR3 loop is CASSFTGAQETQYF. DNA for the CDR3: TGTGCCAGCAGCTTTACAGGAGCCCAAGAGACCCAGTACTTC.

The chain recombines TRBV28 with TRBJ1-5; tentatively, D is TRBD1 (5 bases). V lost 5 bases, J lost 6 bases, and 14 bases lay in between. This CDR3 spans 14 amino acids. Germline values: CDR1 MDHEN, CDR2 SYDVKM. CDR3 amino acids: CASSGAGGGQPQHF. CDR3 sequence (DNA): TGTGCCAGCAGTGGGGCGGGGGGAGGTCAGCCCCAGCATTTT.

The CDR3 DNA sequence: TGTGCCACCAGTGACCCCAACAGGGGGCCGAACAATCAGCCCCAGCATTTT. As protein: CATSDPNRGPNNQPQHF. The chain is built from TRBV24-1 and TRBJ1-5; 9 bases match TRBD1. The CDR3 covers 17 residues. V shed 4 bases, J shed 3 bases, and the junction held 9 bases outside the gene matches. CDR1 is KGHDR and CDR2 is SFDVKD in the germline V gene.

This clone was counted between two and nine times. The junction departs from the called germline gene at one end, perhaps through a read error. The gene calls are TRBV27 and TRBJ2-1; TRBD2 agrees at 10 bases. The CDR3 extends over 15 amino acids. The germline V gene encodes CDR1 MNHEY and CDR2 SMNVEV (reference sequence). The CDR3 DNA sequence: TGTGCCAGCGAGGCTAGCGGGAGCTCCCACAATGAGCAGTTCTTC. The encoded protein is CASEASGSSHNEQFF.

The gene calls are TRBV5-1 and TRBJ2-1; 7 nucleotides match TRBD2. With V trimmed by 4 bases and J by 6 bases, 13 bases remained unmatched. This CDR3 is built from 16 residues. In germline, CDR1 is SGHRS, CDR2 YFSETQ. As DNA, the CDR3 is TGCGCCAGCAGCGACGGAATCCTCAGGGAGGGCAATGAGCAGTTCTTC. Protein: CASSDGILREGNEQFF.